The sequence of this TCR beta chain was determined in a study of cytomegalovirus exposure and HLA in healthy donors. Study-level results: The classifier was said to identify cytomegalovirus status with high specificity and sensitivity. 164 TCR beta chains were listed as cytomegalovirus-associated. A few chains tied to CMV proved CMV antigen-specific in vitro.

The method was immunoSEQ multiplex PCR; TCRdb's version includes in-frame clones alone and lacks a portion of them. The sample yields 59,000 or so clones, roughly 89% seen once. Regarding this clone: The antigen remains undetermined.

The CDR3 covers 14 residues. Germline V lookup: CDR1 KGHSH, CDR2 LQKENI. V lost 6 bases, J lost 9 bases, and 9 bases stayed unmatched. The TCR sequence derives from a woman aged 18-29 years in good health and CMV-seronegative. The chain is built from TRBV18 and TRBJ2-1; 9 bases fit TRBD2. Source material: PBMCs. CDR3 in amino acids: CASSPPSGVTEQFF. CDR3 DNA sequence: TGTGCCAGCTCCCCTCCTAGCGGGGTCACTGAGCAGTTCTTC.